This entry features one T cell receptor beta chain sequence. Cohort assignment relied on participant-reported clinical history. The record originates from a study of blood T cell repertoires in COVID-19. For the study at large: Samples taken during acute and convalescent COVID-19 were collected in the United States, Italy and Spain.

Under the authors' procedure: It was from reference gene primer amplification that nucleated cell counts were estimated. Generated by immunoSEQ multiplex PCR, the TCRdb table keeps only in-frame clones and is missing some. That table is the source of V, J and clone size, and D and trimming were worked out from the DNA. The sample consists of about 140,000 clones, roughly 85% of them appearing once. Germline CDR1 LNHDA, CDR2 SQIVND (reference sequence). The CDR3 has 13 residues. V was shortened by 1 base and J by 4 bases, with 7 bases between the two germline ends. The sequencing input was PBMCs or T cells enriched from blood (not recorded which). The chain employs TRBV19 and TRBJ1-2; D is uncertain. This receptor was identified in a woman aged 50 to 65 who had recovered from COVID-19. CDR3 nucleotide sequence: TGTGCCAGTAGTATAGGGAGAGTCTATGGCTACACCTTC. Translation gives CASSIGRVYGYTF.